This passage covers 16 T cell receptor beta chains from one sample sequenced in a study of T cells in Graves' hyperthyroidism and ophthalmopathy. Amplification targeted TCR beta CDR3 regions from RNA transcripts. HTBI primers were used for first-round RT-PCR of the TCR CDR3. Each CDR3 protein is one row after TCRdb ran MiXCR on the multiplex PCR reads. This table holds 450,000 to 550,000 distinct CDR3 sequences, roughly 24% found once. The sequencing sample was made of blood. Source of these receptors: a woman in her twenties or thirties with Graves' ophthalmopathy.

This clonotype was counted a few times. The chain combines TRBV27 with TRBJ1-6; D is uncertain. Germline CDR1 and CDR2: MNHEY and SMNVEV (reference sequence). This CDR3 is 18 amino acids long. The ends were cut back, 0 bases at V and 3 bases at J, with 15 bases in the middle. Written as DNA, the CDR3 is TGTGCCAGCAGTTTATCGCCGCCTCAGAGATTCTATAATTCACCCCTCCACTTT. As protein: CASSLSPPQRFYNSPLHF.

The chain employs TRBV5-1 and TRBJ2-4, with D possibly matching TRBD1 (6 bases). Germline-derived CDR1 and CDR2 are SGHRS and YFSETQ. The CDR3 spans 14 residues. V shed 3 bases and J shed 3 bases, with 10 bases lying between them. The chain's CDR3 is CASSYADSKNIQYF. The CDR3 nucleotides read TGCGCCAGCAGCTACGCGGACAGCAAAAACATTCAGTACTTC.

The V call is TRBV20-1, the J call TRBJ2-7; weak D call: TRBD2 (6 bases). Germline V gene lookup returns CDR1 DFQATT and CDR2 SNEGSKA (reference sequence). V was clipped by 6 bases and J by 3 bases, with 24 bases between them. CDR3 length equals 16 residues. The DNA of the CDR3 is TGCAGTGCCATGGGATTCGGGCCTAGCGTCCTCTACGAGCAGTACTTC. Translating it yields CSAMGFGPSVLYEQYF.

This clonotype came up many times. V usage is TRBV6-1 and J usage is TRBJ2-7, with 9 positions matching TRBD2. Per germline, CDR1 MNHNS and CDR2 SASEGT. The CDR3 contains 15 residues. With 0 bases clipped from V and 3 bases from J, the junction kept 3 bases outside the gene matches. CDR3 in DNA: TGTGCCAGCAGTGAAGCAGCGGGAGGAAGCTACGAGCAGTACTTC. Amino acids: CASSEAAGGSYEQYF.

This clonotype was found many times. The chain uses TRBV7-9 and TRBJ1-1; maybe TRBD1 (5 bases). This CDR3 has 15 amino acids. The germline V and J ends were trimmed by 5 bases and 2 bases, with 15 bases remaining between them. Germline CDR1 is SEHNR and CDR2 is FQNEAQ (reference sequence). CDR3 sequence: CASSPPGRINTEAFF. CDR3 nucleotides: TGTGCCAGCAGCCCTCCGGGACGGATAAACACTGAAGCTTTCTTT.

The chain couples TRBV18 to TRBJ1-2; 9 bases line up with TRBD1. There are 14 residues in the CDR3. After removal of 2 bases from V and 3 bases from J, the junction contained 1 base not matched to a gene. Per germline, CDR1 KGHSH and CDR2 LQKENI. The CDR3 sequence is CASSPDRGDYGYTF. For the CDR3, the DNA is TGTGCCAGCTCACCAGACAGGGGGGACTATGGCTACACCTTC. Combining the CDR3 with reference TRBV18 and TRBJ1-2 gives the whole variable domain NAGVMQNPRHLVRRRGQEARLRCSPMKGHSHVYWYRQLPEEGLKFMVYLQKENIIDESGMPKERFSAEFPKEGPSILRIQQVVRGDSAAYFCASSPDRGDYGYTFGSGTRLTVV.

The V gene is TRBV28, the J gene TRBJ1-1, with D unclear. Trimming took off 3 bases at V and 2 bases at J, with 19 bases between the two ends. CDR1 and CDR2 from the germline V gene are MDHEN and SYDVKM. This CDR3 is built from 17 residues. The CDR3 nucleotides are TGTGCCAGCAGTTTTAGTCGTCCCCCCGGAAGTAACACTGAAGCTTTCTTT. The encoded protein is CASSFSRPPGSNTEAFF. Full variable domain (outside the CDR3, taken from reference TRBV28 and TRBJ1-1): DVKVTQSSRYLVKRTGEKVFLECVQDMDHENMFWYRQDPGLGLRLIYFSYDVKMKEKGDIPEGYSVSREKKERFSLILESASTNQTSMYLCASSFSRPPGSNTEAFFGQGTRLTVV.

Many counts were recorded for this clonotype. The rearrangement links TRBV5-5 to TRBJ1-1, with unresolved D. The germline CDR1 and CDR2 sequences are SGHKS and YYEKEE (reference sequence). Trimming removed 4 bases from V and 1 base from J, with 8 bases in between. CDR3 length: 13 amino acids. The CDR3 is CASSAGRNTEAFF. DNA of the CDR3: TGTGCCAGCAGCGCGGGCAGGAACACTGAAGCTTTCTTT.

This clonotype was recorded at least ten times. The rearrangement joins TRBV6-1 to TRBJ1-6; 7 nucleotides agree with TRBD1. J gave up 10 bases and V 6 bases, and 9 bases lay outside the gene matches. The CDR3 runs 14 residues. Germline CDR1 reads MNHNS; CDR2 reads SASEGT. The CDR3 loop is CASRDSWGQSPLHF. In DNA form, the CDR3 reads TGTGCCAGCAGAGACAGCTGGGGACAGTCACCCCTCCACTTT.

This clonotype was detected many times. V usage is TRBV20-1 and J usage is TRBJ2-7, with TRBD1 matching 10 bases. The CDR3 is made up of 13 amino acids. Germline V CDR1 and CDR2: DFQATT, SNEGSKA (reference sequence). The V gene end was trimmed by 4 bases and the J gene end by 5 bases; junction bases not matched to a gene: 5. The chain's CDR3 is CSANGDRGDEQYF. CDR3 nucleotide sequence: TGCAGTGCTAATGGGGACAGGGGCGACGAGCAGTACTTC.

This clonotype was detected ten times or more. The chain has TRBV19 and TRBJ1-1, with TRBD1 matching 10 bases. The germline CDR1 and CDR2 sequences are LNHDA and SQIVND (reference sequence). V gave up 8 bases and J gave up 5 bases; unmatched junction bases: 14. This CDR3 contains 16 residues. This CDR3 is CASFTSDRGRRTEAFF. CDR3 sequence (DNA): TGTGCCAGTTTCACTTCGGACAGGGGGAGAAGGACTGAAGCTTTCTTT.

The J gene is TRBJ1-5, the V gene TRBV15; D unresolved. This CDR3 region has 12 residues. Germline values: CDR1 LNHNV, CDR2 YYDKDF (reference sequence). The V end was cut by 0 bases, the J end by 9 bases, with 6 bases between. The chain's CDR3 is CATSRDTGPQHF. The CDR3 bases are TGTGCCACCAGCAGAGATACCGGGCCCCAGCATTTT.

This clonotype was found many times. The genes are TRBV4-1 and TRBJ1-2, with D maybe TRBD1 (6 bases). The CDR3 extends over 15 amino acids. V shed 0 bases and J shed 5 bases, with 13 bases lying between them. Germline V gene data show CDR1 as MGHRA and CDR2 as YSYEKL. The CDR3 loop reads CASSQDAGGGYGYTF. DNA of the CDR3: TGCGCCAGCAGCCAAGATGCGGGAGGGGGGTATGGCTACACCTTC.

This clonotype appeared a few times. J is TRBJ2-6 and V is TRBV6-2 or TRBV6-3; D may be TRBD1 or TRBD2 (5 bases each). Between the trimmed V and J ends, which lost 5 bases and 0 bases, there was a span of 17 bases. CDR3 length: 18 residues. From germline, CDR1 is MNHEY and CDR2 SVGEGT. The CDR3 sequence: CASSPGAGSVSGANVLTF. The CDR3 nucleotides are TGTGCCAGCAGTCCCGGGGCAGGGAGTGTCTCTGGGGCCAACGTCCTGACTTTC.

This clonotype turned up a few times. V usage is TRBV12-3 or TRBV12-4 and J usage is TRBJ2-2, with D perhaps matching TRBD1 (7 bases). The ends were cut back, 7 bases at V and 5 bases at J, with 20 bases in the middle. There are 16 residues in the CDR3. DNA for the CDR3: TGTGCCAGCACTCACGGGGGCAGGGGGTATACCGGGGAGCTGTTTTTT. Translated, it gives CASTHGGRGYTGELFF.

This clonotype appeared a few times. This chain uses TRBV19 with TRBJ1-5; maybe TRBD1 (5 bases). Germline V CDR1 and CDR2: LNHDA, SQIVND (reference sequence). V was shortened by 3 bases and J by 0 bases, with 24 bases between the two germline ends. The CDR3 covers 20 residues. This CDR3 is CASSIIWGQNHVNSNQPQHF. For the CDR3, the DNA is TGTGCCAGTAGTATTATCTGGGGCCAGAATCACGTTAATAGCAATCAGCCCCAGCATTTT. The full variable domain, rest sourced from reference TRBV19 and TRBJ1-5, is DGGITQSPKYLFRKEGQNVTLSCEQNLNHDAMYWYRQDPGQGLRLIYYSQIVNDFQKGDIAEGYSVSREKKESFPLTVTSAQKNPTAFYLCASSIIWGQNHVNSNQPQHFGDGTRLSIL.